This passage covers 30 T cell receptor beta chains from one sample sequenced in a study of identical twins. TCRdb fed the 5' RACE reads into MiXCR, producing one record per CDR3 protein. The data hold approximately 670,000 distinct CDR3 sequences, with approximately 6% observed a single time. Sequencing was carried out using naive T cells sorted from blood. The receptor set was obtained from a man aged 18 to 29 in good health.

In this sample, this clonotype turned up a few times. This chain connects TRBV27 to TRBJ2-6; no clear D. This CDR3 is built from 15 residues. The V end was cut by 1 base, the J end by 2 bases, with 6 bases between. Germline V gene data show CDR1 as MNHEY and CDR2 as SMNVEV (reference sequence). In nucleotides, the CDR3 is TGTGCCAGCAGTTTATACCTCCCTGGGGCCAACGTCCTGACTTTC. It translates to CASSLYLPGANVLTF.

This clonotype has at least ten counts. The chain is built from TRBV5-6 and TRBJ2-2; 12 positions agree with TRBD2. Germline V CDR1 and CDR2: SGHDT, YYEEEE. The CDR3 extends over 16 amino acids. V lost 4 bases and J lost 7; bases outside the gene matches: 8. CDR3 loop: CASSPRLAGGDGELFF. In nucleotides, the CDR3 is TGTGCCAGCAGCCCGCGTCTAGCGGGAGGGGACGGGGAGCTGTTTTTT.

There are a few counts of this clonotype. The chain recombines TRBV9 with TRBJ1-3; D gene ambiguous. The CDR3 loop spans 14 amino acids. Between the trimmed V and J ends, which lost 3 bases and 3 bases, there was a span of 10 bases. Germline lookup yields CDR1 SGDLS and CDR2 YYNGEE. The chain's CDR3 is CASSASLYGNTIYF. The CDR3, as DNA: TGTGCCAGCAGCGCTTCGTTATATGGAAACACCATATATTTT.

This clonotype has ten or more counts. The CDR3 reads CSASSGTLGDSPLHF. CDR3 nucleotide sequence: TGCAGTGCTTCCTCCGGGACGCTGGGTGATTCACCCCTCCACTTT. The chain combines TRBV20-1 with TRBJ1-6; tentative D call: TRBD1 (5 bases). The CDR3 extends over 15 amino acids. Germline V gene lookup returns CDR1 DFQATT and CDR2 SNEGSKA (reference sequence). Trimming removed 5 bases at V and 8 bases at J, with 19 bases between.

At least ten counts were recorded for this clonotype. This chain joins TRBV9 and TRBJ2-2; D is unresolved. Germline V gene sequence: CDR1 SGDLS, CDR2 YYNGEE. This CDR3 region has 13 residues. Trimming removed 0 bases from V and 7 bases from J, with 7 bases in between. CDR3 in DNA: TGTGCCAGCAGCGTAGTAGAGAGCGGGGAGCTGTTTTTT. This translates into CASSVVESGELFF.

The chain combines TRBV11-2 with TRBJ1-5; D gene ambiguous. The germline CDR1 and CDR2 sequences are SGHAT and FQNNGV. V lost 0 bases to trimming and J lost 11 bases, with 11 bases between them. The CDR3 contains 13 residues. The CDR3 DNA follows: TGTGCCAGCAGCTTAGACAGGAGGAGTTCCCAGCATTTT. Amino acids: CASSLDRRSSQHF.

This clonotype was picked up a small number of times. The V and J genes are TRBV11-2 and TRBJ2-7, with 13 bases lining up with TRBD2. Germline assignment: CDR1 SGHAT and CDR2 FQNNGV. With 3 bases clipped from V and 4 bases from J, the junction kept 6 bases outside the gene matches. The CDR3 runs to 16 residues. The CDR3 DNA is TGTGCCAGCAGCTTTTTGGGACTAGCGGGAATGTACGAGCAGTACGTC. This translates into CASSFLGLAGMYEQYV.

The chain recombines TRBV24-1 with TRBJ2-2; 10 bases fit TRBD1. This CDR3 has 16 residues. The junction had 5 bases not matched to a gene; V was cut back by 5 bases and J by 3 bases. Germline V gives CDR1 KGHDR, CDR2 SFDVKD. CDR3 DNA sequence: TGTGCCACCAGTGTCGGGACAGGGGTGTACACCGGGGAGCTGTTTTTT. Protein product: CATSVGTGVYTGELFF.

The chain joins TRBV6-2 or TRBV6-3 to TRBJ2-1; D gene uncertain. CDR3 length: 13 residues. Trimming removed 7 bases from V and 2 bases from J, with 9 bases in between. Germline lookup yields CDR1 MNHEY and CDR2 SVGEGT. The CDR3, as DNA: TGTGCCAGCATTGCGGACCCCTACAATGAGCAGTTCTTC. It translates to CASIADPYNEQFF.

This clonotype was counted ten times or more. V and J are TRBV11-2 and TRBJ2-5; D unresolved. V was clipped by 6 bases and J by 6 bases, with 11 bases between them. CDR1 SGHAT and CDR2 FQNNGV come from the germline V gene. CDR3 length equals 12 residues. The CDR3 coding sequence is TGTGCCAGCAGTCAGTCTCGAAAGACCCAGTACTTC. Translating gives CASSQSRKTQYF.

This clonotype was observed many times. The V gene is TRBV12-3 or TRBV12-4, the J gene TRBJ2-3, with D uncertain. The CDR3 sequence is 12 residues long. V gave up 7 bases and J gave up 6 bases, with 11 bases separating them. The CDR3 sequence is CASTSTSDTQYF. DNA for the CDR3: TGTGCCAGCACCTCGACTTCCGATACGCAGTATTTT.

A remark on this clonotype: Likely a read error: the CDR3 ends without its conserved phenylalanine or tryptophan. The genes are TRBV6-1 and TRBJ2-1; D is unresolved. Trimming shortened V by 6 bases and J by 2 bases, and 11 bases separated the two germline ends. Germline assignment: CDR1 MNHNS and CDR2 SASEGT. This CDR3 has 14 residues. The CDR3, as DNA: TGTGCCAGCAGCCTACAACTCGCCTACAATGAGCAGTTCTGC. It translates to CASSLQLAYNEQFC.

This clonotype was counted ten times or more. The chain links TRBV5-6 to TRBJ2-3; TRBD2 matches 12 bases. Germline V CDR1 and CDR2: SGHDT, YYEEEE. The CDR3 has 16 residues. V lost 4 bases to trimming and J lost 6 bases; unmatched junction nucleotides: 9. The CDR3 DNA is TGTGCCAGCAGCCTTCCTGGGCTAGCGGGAGGGGATACGCAGTATTTT. Encoded protein: CASSLPGLAGGDTQYF.

The chain uses TRBV5-1 and TRBJ2-5; TRBD2 agrees at 8 bases. Germline V lookup: CDR1 SGHRS, CDR2 YFSETQ. After removal of 8 bases from V and 5 bases from J, the junction contained 17 bases not matched to a gene. The CDR3 loop spans 16 amino acids. The CDR3 spells CASAGSPRGGDETQYF. The CDR3 DNA follows: TGCGCCAGTGCCGGTTCACCCCGGGGGGGTGACGAGACCCAGTACTTC.

In this sample, this clonotype turned up many times. V and J are TRBV7-2 and TRBJ2-1; no reliable D call. Germline lookup yields CDR1 SGHTA and CDR2 FQGNSA. Trimming cost V 6 bases and J 4 bases, with 10 bases left between them. The length of the CDR3 is 13 residues. CDR3 in amino acids: CASRSNSYNEQFF. CDR3 nucleotides: TGTGCCAGCAGATCAAACAGTTACAATGAGCAGTTCTTC.

This clonotype was detected ten times or more. The chain links TRBV4-2 to TRBJ2-1; 9 bases fit TRBD2. The germline gives CDR1 LGHNA, CDR2 YNFKEQ. The CDR3 has 15 residues. Trimming removed 2 bases from V and 9 bases from J; junction bases left unmatched: 8. The DNA of the CDR3 is TGTGCCAGCAGCCAACTCCTAGCGGGAAGCAGTGAGCAGTTCTTC. This translates into CASSQLLAGSSEQFF.

This clonotype has only a few counts. The chain is built from TRBV7-9 and TRBJ2-5; D may match TRBD1 or TRBD2 (7 bases each). This CDR3 region has 15 residues. Trimming pared 5 bases from V and 4 bases from J, leaving 17 bases between. The V gene's germline CDR1 is SEHNR and CDR2 FQNEAQ (reference sequence). The CDR3 sequence is CASSQGGGSRETQYF. In nucleotides, the CDR3 is TGTGCCAGCAGCCAAGGGGGCGGGAGCCGAGAGACCCAGTACTTC.

The V gene is TRBV13, the J gene TRBJ2-3; TRBD2 aligns across 14 bases. Germline V lookup: CDR1 PRHDT, CDR2 FYEKMQ (reference sequence). Trimming removed 8 bases from V and 0 bases from J; junction bases left unmatched: 7. The CDR3 has 17 residues. The DNA of the CDR3 is TGTGCCAGCCGTAAGGGACTAGCGGGAGCTAGCACAGATACGCAGTATTTT. Amino acid sequence: CASRKGLAGASTDTQYF. Together with reference TRBV13 and TRBJ2-3, the CDR3 gives the full variable domain: AAGVIQSPRHLIKEKRETATLKCYPIPRHDTVYWYQQGPGQDPQFLISFYEKMQSDKGSIPDRFSAQQFSDYHSELNMSSLELGDSALYFCASRKGLAGASTDTQYFGPGTRLTVL.

This clonotype has a handful of counts. The rearrangement links TRBV2 to TRBJ2-7, with D possibly being TRBD2 (6 bases). Germline lookup yields CDR1 SNHLY and CDR2 FYNNEI. This CDR3 is built from 14 residues. The germline V and J ends were trimmed by 5 bases and 1 base, with 12 bases remaining between them. The CDR3 nucleotides are TGTGCCAGCAGTATTAGCGGCGCTTCCTACGAGCAGTACGTC. Protein sequence: CASSISGASYEQYV.

Many counts were recorded for this clonotype. DNA of the CDR3: TGTGCCAGCAGCCAAGCCCCGGGTCTAGGGCACACTGAGCAGTTCTTC. It codes for CASSQAPGLGHTEQFF. The V call is TRBV4-2, the J call TRBJ2-1, with D hard to call. The germline V gene has CDR1 LGHNA and CDR2 YNFKEQ. This CDR3 has 16 amino acids. Deletions cut 1 base from V and 9 bases from J, with 19 bases between.

In this sample, this clonotype turned up a few times. The genes are TRBV5-5 and TRBJ2-5; TRBD2 matches 16 bases. V was clipped by 2 bases and J by 4 bases; unmatched bases: 5. The CDR3 has 17 amino acids. Germline assignment: CDR1 SGHKS and CDR2 YYEKEE (reference sequence). The CDR3 coding sequence is TGTGCCAGCAGCTTTCTGGGACTAGCGGGAGGGGCAGAGACCCAGTACTTC. It encodes CASSFLGLAGGAETQYF.

The chain employs TRBV20-1 and TRBJ2-5, with D perhaps given as TRBD1 or TRBD2 (5 bases each). The CDR3 extends over 13 amino acids. The ends were cut back, 3 bases at V and 4 bases at J, with 12 bases in the middle. CDR1 and CDR2 (germline): DFQATT, SNEGSKA (reference sequence). The CDR3 region has the DNA TGCAGTGCTAGTGGTGGGGGTCGAGAGACCCAGTACTTC. It encodes CSASGGGRETQYF.

In its sample, this clonotype was seen many times. The rearrangement links TRBV20-1 to TRBJ2-7; TRBD2 is a possible D gene (6 bases). The V gene's germline CDR1 is DFQATT and CDR2 SNEGSKA (reference sequence). V lost 6 bases and J 4 bases, leaving 25 bases between the germline ends. The CDR3 has 16 residues. As DNA, the CDR3 is TGCAGTGCCACTAAACCCCGGGCGGGACTCACATACGAGCAGTACTTC. Its translation is CSATKPRAGLTYEQYF.

In its sample, this clonotype was seen many times. This rearrangement joins TRBV5-1 to TRBJ2-1; TRBD2 aligns across 8 bases. The CDR3 totals 13 residues. Germline assignment: CDR1 SGHRS and CDR2 YFSETQ. The V gene end was trimmed by 5 bases and the J gene end by 13 bases; junction bases not matched to a gene: 11. CDR3 in DNA: TGCGCCAGCAGGATAACCGGGACTAGTAGTCAGTTCTTC. It yields the protein CASRITGTSSQFF.

The CDR3 loop is CASHPGGYRTEAFF. CDR3 sequence (DNA): TGTGCCAGCCACCCAGGGGGCTATCGAACTGAAGCTTTCTTT. The genes are TRBV27 and TRBJ1-1; 8 nucleotides match TRBD1. Germline V CDR1 and CDR2: MNHEY, SMNVEV (reference sequence). CDR3 length: 14 amino acids. V gave up 8 bases and J gave up 5 bases; unmatched junction bases: 10.

This clonotype has a count of ten or more. The chain is built from TRBV5-1 and TRBJ2-1; the D is unclear. Germline V lookup: CDR1 SGHRS, CDR2 YFSETQ. The V end was cut by 0 bases, the J end by 6 bases, with 13 bases between. This CDR3 has 15 residues. The DNA of the CDR3 is TGCGCCAGCAGCTTGGTAAGGCTCTCCGGCAATGAGCAGTTCTTC. This sequence encodes CASSLVRLSGNEQFF.

The sample holds many counts of this clonotype. J is TRBJ2-1 and V is TRBV6-5; 8 bases agree with TRBD1. The CDR3 sequence is 15 residues long. Germline V gene data show CDR1 as MNHEY and CDR2 as SVGAGI. Losses at the gene ends were 4 bases for V and 5 bases for J; bases not matched to a gene: 7. CDR3 bases: TGTGCCAGCAGTTTGGACAGGGTGGGGCACAATGAGCAGTTCTTC. Amino acids: CASSLDRVGHNEQFF.

This clonotype was found a few times. The chain uses TRBV20-1 and TRBJ1-4, with D perhaps matching TRBD1 (6 bases). This CDR3 is 17 amino acids long. The germline gives CDR1 DFQATT, CDR2 SNEGSKA (reference sequence). V lost 4 bases and J lost 4, with 22 bases in between. The CDR3 coding sequence is TGCAGTGCTATTCTCCTATCGGGGGGCCCGATTAATGAAAAACTGTTTTTT. It specifies CSAILLSGGPINEKLFF.

The CDR3 sequence is CASSPDRGDSPLHF. The CDR3 nucleotides read TGTGCCAGCAGCCCGGACAGGGGCGATTCACCCCTCCACTTT. The chain has TRBV4-2 and TRBJ1-6; the match to TRBD1 covers 9 bases. The CDR3 loop spans 14 amino acids. Germline V lookup: CDR1 LGHNA, CDR2 YNFKEQ. Trimming removed 4 bases from V and 8 bases from J; junction bases left unmatched: 3.

This clonotype was observed many times. This chain joins TRBV6-5 and TRBJ2-2; D unresolved. The length of the CDR3 is 15 residues. The germline V gene has CDR1 MNHEY and CDR2 SVGAGI. V was pared by 0 bases and J by 0 bases, with 5 bases between. The CDR3: CASSYSRANTGELFF. The CDR3 DNA reads as TGTGCCAGCAGTTACTCGCGCGCGAACACCGGGGAGCTGTTTTTT.